These 13 T cell receptor beta chains share one sample of origin, sequenced in a study of T cell responses to AZD1222 COVID-19 vaccine. Sequencing was performed with immunoSEQ multiplex PCR; in TCRdb, only in-frame clones are kept and a portion is missing. The table has around 110,000 clones, around 90% seen once. The sequenced sample was peripheral blood, obtained on day 0 of AZD1222 vaccination. Receptor source: an adult in good health.

The rearrangement joins TRBV7-2 to TRBJ2-7; D tentatively fits TRBD1 or TRBD2 (5 bases each). The V end was cut by 4 bases, the J end by 1 base, with 11 bases between. Germline lookup yields CDR1 SGHTA and CDR2 FQGNSA. The CDR3 sequence is 14 residues long. This CDR3 is CASSSRDRSYEQYF. CDR3 in DNA: TGTGCCAGCAGCTCCCGGGACCGGTCCTACGAGCAGTACTTC.

This chain joins TRBV19 and TRBJ1-2; TRBD1 is a possible D gene (5 bases). Germline V gene lookup returns CDR1 LNHDA and CDR2 SQIVND (reference sequence). CDR3 size: 14 residues. V shed 10 bases and J shed 4 bases, with 19 bases lying between them. CDR3 sequence reads: CATPRGGGGYGYTF. In DNA, the CDR3 is TGTGCCACCCCTCGGGGGGGAGGAGGCTATGGCTACACCTTC. The whole variable domain, remainder taken from reference TRBV19 and TRBJ1-2, is DGGITQSPKYLFRKEGQNVTLSCEQNLNHDAMYWYRQDPGQGLRLIYYSQIVNDFQKGDIAEGYSVSREKKESFPLTVTSAQKNPTAFYLCATPRGGGGYGYTFGSGTRLTVV.

The CDR3 coding sequence is TGTGCCAGCTGCCTGCGTTGCGATGAGCAGTTCTTC. It specifies CASCLRCDEQFF. The rearrangement joins TRBV7-9 to TRBJ2-1; D remains unclear. V lost 8 bases and J lost 8, with 13 bases in between. This CDR3 has 12 residues. CDR1 and CDR2 from the germline V gene are SEHNR and FQNEAQ (reference sequence). The full variable domain, rest sourced from reference TRBV7-9 and TRBJ2-1, is DTGVSQNPRHKITKRGQNVTFRCDPISEHNRLYWYRQTLGQGPEFLTYFQNEAQLEKSRLLSDRFSAERPKGSFSTLEIQRTEQGDSAMYLCASCLRCDEQFFGPGTRLTVL.

The rearrangement links TRBV19 to TRBJ2-7; no definite D call. Germline V lookup: CDR1 LNHDA, CDR2 SQIVND (reference sequence). The ends were cut back, 5 bases at V and 5 bases at J, with 13 bases in the middle. This CDR3 is 13 amino acids long. CDR3 in amino acids: CASSLNRLDEQYF. CDR3 DNA sequence: TGTGCCAGTAGTTTGAACCGCCTGGACGAGCAGTACTTC.

V and J are TRBV19 and TRBJ1-2, with 9 positions matching TRBD1. Germline CDR1 LNHDA, CDR2 SQIVND (reference sequence). The CDR3 runs to 14 residues. The V gene end was trimmed by 6 bases and the J gene end by 8 bases; junction bases not matched to a gene: 10. The CDR3 here is CASRGLQGAEGYTF. The DNA for the CDR3 is TGTGCCAGTAGGGGATTACAGGGGGCGGAGGGCTACACCTTC.

CDR3 bases: TGTGCCAGCAGCCAGCTGGGGAATCAGCCCCAGCATTTT. It is translated as CASSQLGNQPQHF. The rearrangement uses TRBV3-1 (or the pseudogene TRBV3-2) and TRBJ1-5; D unresolved. The CDR3 is made up of 13 amino acids. Germline V gene sequence: CDR1 LGHDT, CDR2 YNNKEL (reference sequence). Trimming removed 3 bases at V and 4 bases at J, with 7 bases between.

V is TRBV18 and J is TRBJ2-7; TRBD1 matches 10 bases. The CDR3 contains 14 residues. Germline V CDR1 and CDR2: KGHSH, LQKENI. V shed 5 bases and J 4 bases; nucleotides not matched to a gene: 5. The CDR3 nucleotides are TGTGCCAGCTCAGGCGGACAGGGGGTTTACGAGCAGTACTTC. Amino acid sequence: CASSGGQGVYEQYF.

This sequence joins TRBV7-6 and TRBJ2-1; 9 nucleotides match TRBD2. CDR1 and CDR2 from the germline V gene are SGHVS and FNYEAQ. This CDR3 region has 15 residues. V lost 2 bases to trimming and J lost 5 bases; unmatched junction nucleotides: 4. CDR3 residues: CASSLLLAGDNEQFF. The CDR3 nucleotides read TGTGCCAGCAGCTTATTACTAGCGGGTGACAATGAGCAGTTCTTC.

This sequence joins TRBV18 and TRBJ1-1; D gene ambiguous. Germline assignment: CDR1 KGHSH and CDR2 LQKENI. This CDR3 contains 14 residues. Trimming removed 6 bases at V and 1 base at J, with 12 bases between. Here the CDR3 DNA reads TGTGCCAGCTCCCTAGGGAGTAGGAACACTGAAGCTTTCTTT. Translation: CASSLGSRNTEAFF.

The V and J genes are TRBV19 and TRBJ2-7, with a tentative D call TRBD1 (5 bases). The CDR3 loop spans 14 amino acids. Trimming pared 5 bases from V and 2 bases from J, leaving 13 bases between. The V gene's germline CDR1 is LNHDA and CDR2 SQIVND (reference sequence). Here the CDR3 reads CASSSPGYTYEQYF. CDR3 sequence (DNA): TGTGCCAGTAGTTCGCCAGGGTACACCTACGAGCAGTACTTC.

This rearrangement joins TRBV3-1 (or the pseudogene TRBV3-2) to TRBJ2-7; D uncertain. With 6 bases removed from V and 0 bases from J, the gap between germline ends came to 24 bases. This CDR3 contains 18 residues. Germline-derived CDR1 and CDR2 are LGHDT and YNNKEL (reference sequence). The CDR3 is CASRPDPSTYLASYEQYF. In nucleotides, the CDR3 is TGTGCCAGCAGACCCGACCCCTCGACTTATCTGGCCTCCTACGAGCAGTACTTC.

The chain joins TRBV28 to TRBJ1-4, with 7 bases aligning to TRBD1. J was trimmed by 4 bases and V by 3 bases; bases with no gene match: 5. The length of the CDR3 is 15 residues. Germline V gene data show CDR1 as MDHEN and CDR2 as SYDVKM. The CDR3 spells CASSFQGGSNEKLFF. DNA for the CDR3: TGTGCCAGCAGTTTTCAGGGGGGAAGTAATGAAAAACTGTTTTTT.

V is TRBV19 and J is TRBJ1-1, with D maybe TRBD1 (6 bases). V was pared by 7 bases and J by 5 bases, with 14 bases between. The germline V gene encodes CDR1 LNHDA and CDR2 SQIVND (reference sequence). CDR3 size: 13 residues. The CDR3 nucleotides read TGTGCCAGTACCCCAGGGGTGAGAACTGAAGCTTTCTTT. It translates to CASTPGVRTEAFF. Variable domain in full (rest from reference TRBV19 and TRBJ1-1): DGGITQSPKYLFRKEGQNVTLSCEQNLNHDAMYWYRQDPGQGLRLIYYSQIVNDFQKGDIAEGYSVSREKKESFPLTVTSAQKNPTAFYLCASTPGVRTEAFFGQGTRLTVV.